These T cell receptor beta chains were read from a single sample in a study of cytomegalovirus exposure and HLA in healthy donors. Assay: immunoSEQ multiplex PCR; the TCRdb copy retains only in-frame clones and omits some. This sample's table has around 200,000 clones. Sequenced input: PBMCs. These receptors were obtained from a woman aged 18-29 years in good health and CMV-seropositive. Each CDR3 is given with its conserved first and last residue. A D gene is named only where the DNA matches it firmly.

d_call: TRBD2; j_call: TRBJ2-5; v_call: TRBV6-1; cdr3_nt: TGTGCCAGCAGTGTAGGGACTATCCAAGAGACCCAGTACTTC; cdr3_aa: CASSVGTIQETQYF
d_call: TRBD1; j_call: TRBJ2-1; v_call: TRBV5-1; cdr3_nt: TGCGCCAGCAGCTTGGGCGGGACAGGGTCCTACAATGAGCAGTTCTTC; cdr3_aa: CASSLGGTGSYNEQFF
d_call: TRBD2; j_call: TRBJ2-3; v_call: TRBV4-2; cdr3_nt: TGTGCCAGCAGCCCAACTAGCGGGAGGGTAGCAGATACGCAGTATTTT; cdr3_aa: CASSPTSGRVADTQYF
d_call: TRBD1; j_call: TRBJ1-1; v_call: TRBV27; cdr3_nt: TGTGCCAGCAGTTTATCTTCAGGGGGCACTGAAGCTTTCTTT; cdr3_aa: CASSLSSGGTEAFF
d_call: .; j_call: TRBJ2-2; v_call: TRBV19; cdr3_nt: TGTGCCAGTGGGGCCCTTTATCGAGCTGGGGGGGAGCTGTTTTTT; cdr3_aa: CASGALYRAGGELFF
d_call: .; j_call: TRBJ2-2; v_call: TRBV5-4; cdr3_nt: TGTGCCAGCAGCTTGGCCGCGGGAACCGGGGAGCTGTTTTTT; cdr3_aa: CASSLAAGTGELFF
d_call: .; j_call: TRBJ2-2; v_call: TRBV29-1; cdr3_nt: TGCAGCGTTGAAGGCTTTAGACAGAGGTTAGATACCAACACCGGGGAGCTGTTTTTT; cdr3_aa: CSVEGFRQRLDTNTGELFF
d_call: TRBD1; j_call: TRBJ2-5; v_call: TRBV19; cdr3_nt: TGTGCCAGTAGTATAGTCCCACAGGGGGAGGAGACCCAGTACTTC; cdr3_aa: CASSIVPQGEETQYF
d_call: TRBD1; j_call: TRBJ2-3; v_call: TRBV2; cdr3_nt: TGTGCCACGCGACAGGGGGCTTTCGATACGCAGTATTTT; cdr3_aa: CATRQGAFDTQYF
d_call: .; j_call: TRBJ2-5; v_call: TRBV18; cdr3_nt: TGTGCCAGCTCACCCCGGGAGCGAGAGACCCAGTACTTC; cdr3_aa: CASSPRERETQYF
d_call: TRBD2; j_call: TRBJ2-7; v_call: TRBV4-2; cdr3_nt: TGTGCCAGCAGCCAAGGAACTAGCGAAGCCTACGAGCAGTACTTC; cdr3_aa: CASSQGTSEAYEQYF
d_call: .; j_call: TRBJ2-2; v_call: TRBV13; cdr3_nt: TGTGCCAGCAGCTTACCGAGGAACACCGGGGAGCTGTTTTTT; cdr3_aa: CASSLPRNTGELFF
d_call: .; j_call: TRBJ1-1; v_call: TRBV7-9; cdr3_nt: TGTGCCAGCAGCTTAGGATCAGGGTTGAACACTGAAGCTTTCTTT; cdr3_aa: CASSLGSGLNTEAFF
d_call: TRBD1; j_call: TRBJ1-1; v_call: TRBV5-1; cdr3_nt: TGCGCCAGCAGCTTGGCGGGGACAGGGACGAACACTGAAGCTTTCTTT; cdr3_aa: CASSLAGTGTNTEAFF
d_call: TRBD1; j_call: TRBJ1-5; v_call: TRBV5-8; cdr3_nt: TGTGCCAGCAGTTTCTACAGGGGATTTGGCCAGCCCCAGCATTTT; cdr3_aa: CASSFYRGFGQPQHF
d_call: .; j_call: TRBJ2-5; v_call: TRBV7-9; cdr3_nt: TGTGCCAGCAGCCGCGCAAAAGAGACCCAGTACTTC; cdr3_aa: CASSRAKETQYF
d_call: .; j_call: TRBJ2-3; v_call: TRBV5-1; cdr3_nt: TGCGCCAGCAGCTTGTCGAGCACAGATACGCAGTATTTT; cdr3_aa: CASSLSSTDTQYF
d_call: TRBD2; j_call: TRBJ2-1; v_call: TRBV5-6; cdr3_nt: TGTGCCAGCAGCCCCGGGGGGGCCCCTGAGCAGTTCTTC; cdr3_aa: CASSPGGAPEQFF
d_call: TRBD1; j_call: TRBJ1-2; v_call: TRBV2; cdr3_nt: TGTGCCAGCAGATCTGACAGGGTCAGCTATGGCTACACCTTC; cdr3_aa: CASRSDRVSYGYTF
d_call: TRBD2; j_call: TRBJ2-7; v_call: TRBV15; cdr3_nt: TGTGCCACCAGCAGAGAGCTAGCGGGAGCGGACGAGCAGTACTTC; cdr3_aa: CATSRELAGADEQYF
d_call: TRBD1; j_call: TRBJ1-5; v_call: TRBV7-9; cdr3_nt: TGTGCCAGCAGCTTGGGACAGGATAGCAATCAGCCCCAGCATTTT; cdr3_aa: CASSLGQDSNQPQHF
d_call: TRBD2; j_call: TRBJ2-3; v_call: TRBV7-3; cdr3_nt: TGTGCCAGCAGCGAGGGACTAGCGGGTACAGATACGCAGTATTTT; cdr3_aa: CASSEGLAGTDTQYF
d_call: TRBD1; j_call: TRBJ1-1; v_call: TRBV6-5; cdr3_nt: TGTGCCAGCAGCAGAGACAGGGCAGGGGCTGAAGCTTTCTTT; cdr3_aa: CASSRDRAGAEAFF
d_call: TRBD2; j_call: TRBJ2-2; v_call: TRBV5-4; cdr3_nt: TGTGCCAGCAGGAAAAGCGGGGGGGGCGGGGAGCTGTTTTTT; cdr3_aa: CASRKSGGGGELFF
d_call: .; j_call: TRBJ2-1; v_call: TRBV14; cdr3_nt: TGTGCCAGCAGCCAACTTACTTACAATGAGCAGTTCTTC; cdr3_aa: CASSQLTYNEQFF
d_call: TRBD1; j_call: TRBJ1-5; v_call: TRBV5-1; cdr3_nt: TGCGCCAGCAGCTTGGGGGGGACAGATAGCAATCAGCCCCAGCATTTT; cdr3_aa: CASSLGGTDSNQPQHF
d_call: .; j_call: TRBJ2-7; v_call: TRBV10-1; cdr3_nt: TGCGCCAGCAGTGAAACCCTCGCTAGCAGCGAGCAGTACTTC; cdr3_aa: CASSETLASSEQYF
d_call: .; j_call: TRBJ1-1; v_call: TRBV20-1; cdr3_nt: TGCAGTGCTAGAGATGGGTCAGGGAGGCTTTTT; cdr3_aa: CSARDGSGRLF
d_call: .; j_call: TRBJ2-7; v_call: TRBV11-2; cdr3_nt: TGTGCCAGCAGTCACTCCTACGAGCAGTACTTC; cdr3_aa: CASSHSYEQYF
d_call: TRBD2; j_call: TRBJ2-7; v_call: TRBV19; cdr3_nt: TGTGCCAGTAGTATCGGACTAGGACCCTACGAGCAGTACTTC; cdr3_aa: CASSIGLGPYEQYF
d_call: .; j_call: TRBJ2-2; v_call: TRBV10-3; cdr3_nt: TGTGCCATCAGTGAGTCTCAAAACACCGGGGAGCTGTTTTTT; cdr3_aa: CAISESQNTGELFF
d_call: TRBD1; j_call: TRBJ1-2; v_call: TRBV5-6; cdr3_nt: TGTGCCAGCAGCCCGGACAGGGCGGGGTATGGCTACACCTTC; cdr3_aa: CASSPDRAGYGYTF
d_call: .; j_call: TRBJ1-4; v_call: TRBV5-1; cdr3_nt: TGCGCCAGCAGCTTGTCTCCGGGATGGACTAATGAAAAACTGTTTTTT; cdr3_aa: CASSLSPGWTNEKLFF
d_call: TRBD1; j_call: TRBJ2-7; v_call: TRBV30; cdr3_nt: TGTGCCTGGAGTCCCCCTTCCGGGACAGGGGACCCACAAGAGCAGTACTTC; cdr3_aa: CAWSPPSGTGDPQEQYF
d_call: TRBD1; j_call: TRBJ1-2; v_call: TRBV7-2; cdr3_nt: TGTGCCAGCAGCCCTAGGGGGCTGGGTGGCTACACCTTC; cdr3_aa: CASSPRGLGGYTF
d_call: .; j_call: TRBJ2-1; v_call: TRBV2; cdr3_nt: TGTGCCAGCAAACAGAGTAGCTCCTACAATGAGCAGTTCTTC; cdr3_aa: CASKQSSSYNEQFF
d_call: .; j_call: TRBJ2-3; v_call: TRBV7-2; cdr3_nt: TGTGCCAGCAGCTTAGCGCGGGCCGGTCATACGCAGTATTTT; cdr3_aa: CASSLARAGHTQYF
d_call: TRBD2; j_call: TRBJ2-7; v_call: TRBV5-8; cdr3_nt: TGTGCCAGCCCCAAGACTAGCAGGAACGAGCAGTACTTC; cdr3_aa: CASPKTSRNEQYF
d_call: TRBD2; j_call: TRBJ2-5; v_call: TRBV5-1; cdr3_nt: TGCGCCAGCTACCCCAAATTAGCGGGACAAGAGACCCAGTACTTC; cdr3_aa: CASYPKLAGQETQYF
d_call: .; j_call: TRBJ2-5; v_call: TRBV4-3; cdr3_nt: TGCGCCAGCAGCCTCAGGGGCAGTTCGGGTTCGACCCAGTACTTC; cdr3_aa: CASSLRGSSGSTQYF
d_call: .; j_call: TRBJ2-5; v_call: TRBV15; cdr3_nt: TGTGCCACCCGGTTCCCGGGGGTGGAGACCCAGTACTTC; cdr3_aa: CATRFPGVETQYF
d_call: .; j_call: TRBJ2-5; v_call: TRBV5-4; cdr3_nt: TGTGCCCAGCAGTTTGGGAGGCAAGGGGAGACCCAGTACTTC; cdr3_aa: CAQQFGRQGETQYF
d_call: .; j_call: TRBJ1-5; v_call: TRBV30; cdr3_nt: TGTGCCTGGAGCGGGGGTCCAAATCAGCCCCAGCATTTT; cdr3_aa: CAWSGGPNQPQHF
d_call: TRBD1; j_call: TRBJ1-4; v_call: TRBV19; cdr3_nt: TGTGCCAGTACCCCGAGGGACCCAGGGGGAAGGCGAAAACTGTTTTTT; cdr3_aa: CASTPRDPGGRRKLFF
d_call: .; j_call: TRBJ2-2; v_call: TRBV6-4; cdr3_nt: TGTGCCAGCACCAAGACTGCTAACACCGGGGAGCTGTTTTTT; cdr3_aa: CASTKTANTGELFF
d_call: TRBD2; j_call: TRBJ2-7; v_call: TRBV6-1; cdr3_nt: TGTGCCAGCGGGACTAGCGGGGGCGGGTCCTACGAGCAGTACTTC; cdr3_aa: CASGTSGGGSYEQYF
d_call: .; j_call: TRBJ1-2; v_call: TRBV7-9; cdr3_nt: TGTGCCAGCAGCTTAGGCGGGATCGGCGGCTACACCTTC; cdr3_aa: CASSLGGIGGYTF
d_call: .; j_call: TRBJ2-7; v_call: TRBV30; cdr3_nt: TGTGCCTGGAGTGTACGGGGTTTGTCCTACGAGCAGTACTTC; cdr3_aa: CAWSVRGLSYEQYF
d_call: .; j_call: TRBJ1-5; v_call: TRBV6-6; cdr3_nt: TGTGCCAGCAGCAATACAGGGACGGGCCTCGGGTTGCCCCAGCATTTT; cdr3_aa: CASSNTGTGLGLPQHF
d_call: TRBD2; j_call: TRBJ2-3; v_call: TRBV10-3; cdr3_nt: TGTGCCATCAGTGTTAGCGGGGGGGCCTCCACAGATACGCAGTATTTT; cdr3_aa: CAISVSGGASTDTQYF
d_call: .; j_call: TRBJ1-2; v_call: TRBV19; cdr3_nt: TGTGCCAGTTACTGGGCCTATGGCTACACCTTC; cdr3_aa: CASYWAYGYTF
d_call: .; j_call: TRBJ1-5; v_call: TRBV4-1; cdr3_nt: TGCGCCAGCAGCCAAGATGGAGGAATAGGCAATCAGCCCCAGCATTTT; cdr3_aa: CASSQDGGIGNQPQHF
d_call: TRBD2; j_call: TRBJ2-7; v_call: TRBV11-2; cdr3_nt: TGTGCCAGCAGCTTAGCTAGCGGGAACTCCTACGAGCAGTACTTC; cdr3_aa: CASSLASGNSYEQYF
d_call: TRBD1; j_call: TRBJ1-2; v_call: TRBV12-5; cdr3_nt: TGTGCTAGTGGTTTGGGGGGGGACAGCCGCTATGGCTACACCTTC; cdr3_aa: CASGLGGDSRYGYTF